These T cell receptor beta chains were read from a single sample in a study of blood T cell repertoires in COVID-19. Sequencing was performed with immunoSEQ multiplex PCR; in TCRdb, only in-frame clones are kept and a portion is missing. The data show some 300,000 clones, around 88% seen once. The sequencing input was peripheral blood. The receptors were gathered from a woman aged 25 to 45 who had recovered from COVID-19. CDR3s include the opening cysteine and the closing phenylalanine or tryptophan. A D gene is named only where the DNA matches it firmly. The size field is filled for only some rows; it gives once, few, many or a size class.

size	V	J	D	CDR3	DNA
NA	TRBV12-3/TRBV12-4	TRBJ2-2	NA	CASSFGAGELFF	NA
NA	TRBV7-2	TRBJ1-1	TRBD1	CASSDRQGADTEAFF	TGTGCCAGCAGCGACAGACAGGGGGCGGACACTGAAGCTTTCTTT
NA	TRBV5-4	TRBJ2-7	TRBD1	CASSPGTGLYEQYF	TGTGCCAGCAGCCCTGGGACAGGGCTCTACGAGCAGTACTTC
few	TRBV3-1/TRBV3-2	TRBJ1-1	TRBD1	CASSDRGGNEAFF	TGTGCCAGCAGCGACAGGGGAGGGAATGAAGCTTTCTTT
NA	TRBV11-2	TRBJ2-2	NA	CASSPLGGQQTGELFF	TGTGCCAGCAGCCCTTTAGGGGGTCAACAAACCGGGGAGCTGTTTTTT
NA	TRBV15	TRBJ1-2	NA	CATSRDFDYGYTF	TGTGCCACCAGCAGAGATTTCGACTATGGCTACACCTTC
NA	TRBV19	TRBJ2-2	NA	CASSRATGSNTGELFF	TGTGCCAGTAGTCGTGCGACGGGATCGAACACCGGGGAGCTGTTTTTT
NA	TRBV28	TRBJ1-4	TRBD1	CASSVLQGGGEKLFF	TGTGCCAGCAGTGTGCTACAGGGGGGAGGTGAAAAACTGTTTTTT
medium-sized	TRBV7-2	TRBJ1-2	TRBD1	CASSFQQGAWDGYTF	TGTGCCAGCAGCTTCCAACAGGGGGCCTGGGATGGCTACACCTTC
NA	TRBV6-5	TRBJ1-4	NA	CASRSPPGEKLFF	TGTGCCAGCAGGTCGCCCCCGGGGGAAAAACTGTTTTTT
NA	TRBV2	TRBJ2-3	NA	CASSETGSWSTDTQYF	TGTGCCAGCAGTGAGACGGGGTCATGGTCCACAGATACGCAGTATTTT
NA	TRBV28	TRBJ1-4	TRBD1	CASSIRQGSGNEKLFF	TGTGCCAGCAGTATCAGACAGGGCTCGGGTAATGAAAAACTGTTTTTT
NA	TRBV2	TRBJ2-7	TRBD1	CASSPGQGAGEQYF	TGTGCCAGCAGTCCGGGACAGGGGGCTGGCGAGCAGTACTTC
NA	TRBV19	TRBJ2-1	TRBD2	CASSEYGTSRNEQFF	TGTGCCAGTAGTGAATACGGGACTAGCCGCAATGAGCAGTTCTTC
NA	TRBV7-9	TRBJ2-7	NA	CASSLTGYEQYF	TGTGCCAGCAGTCTCACAGGGTACGAGCAGTACTTC
NA	TRBV28	TRBJ1-5	NA	CASSSAGVTGYSNQPQHF	TGTGCCAGCAGTTCCGCAGGGGTTACGGGCTATAGCAATCAGCCCCAGCATTTT
NA	TRBV15	TRBJ2-7	NA	CATSRGGASSYEQYF	TGTGCCACCAGCAGAGGCGGGGCCAGCTCCTACGAGCAGTACTTC
NA	TRBV7-2	TRBJ1-1	NA	CASSFSQNTEAFF	TGTGCCAGCAGCTTCTCACAGAACACTGAAGCTTTCTTT
NA	TRBV6-2/TRBV6-3	TRBJ1-5	NA	CASSYLEGQPSNQPQHF	TGTGCCAGCAGTTACTTGGAAGGACAGCCTAGCAATCAGCCCCAGCATTTT
NA	TRBV6-2/TRBV6-3	TRBJ2-7	TRBD2	CASSYPPGAGGREQYF	TGTGCCAGCAGTTACCCGCCTGGAGCGGGGGGGAGGGAGCAGTACTTC
NA	TRBV6-5	TRBJ1-2	NA	CASSSNGGGYGYTF	TGTGCCAGCAGTTCAAACGGCGGAGGCTATGGCTACACCTTC
NA	TRBV6-5	TRBJ2-7	TRBD2	CASSPGLAGFYEQYF	TGTGCCAGCAGTCCTGGACTAGCGGGCTTCTACGAGCAGTACTTC